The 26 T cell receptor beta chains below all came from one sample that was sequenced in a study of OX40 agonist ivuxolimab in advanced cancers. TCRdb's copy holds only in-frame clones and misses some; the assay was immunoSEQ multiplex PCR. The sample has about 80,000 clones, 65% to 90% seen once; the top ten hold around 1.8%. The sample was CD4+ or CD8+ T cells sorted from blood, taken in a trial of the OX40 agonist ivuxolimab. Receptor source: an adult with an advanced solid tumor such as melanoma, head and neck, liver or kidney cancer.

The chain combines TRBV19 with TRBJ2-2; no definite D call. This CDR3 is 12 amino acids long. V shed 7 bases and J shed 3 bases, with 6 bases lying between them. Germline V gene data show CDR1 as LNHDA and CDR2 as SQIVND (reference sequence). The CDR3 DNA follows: TGTGCCAGTAACCTACACACCGGGGAGCTGTTTTTT. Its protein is CASNLHTGELFF.

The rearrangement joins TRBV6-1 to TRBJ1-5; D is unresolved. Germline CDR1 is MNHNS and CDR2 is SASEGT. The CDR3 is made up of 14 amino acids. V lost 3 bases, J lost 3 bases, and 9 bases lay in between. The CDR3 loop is CASSDWQINQPQHF. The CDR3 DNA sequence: TGTGCCAGCAGTGATTGGCAGATCAATCAGCCCCAGCATTTT.

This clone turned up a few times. The DNA of the CDR3 is TGCGCCAGCAGCCGAGGGGGGGGACACAATGAGCAGTTCTTC. This gives the protein CASSRGGGHNEQFF. This chain connects TRBV4-3 to TRBJ2-1; weak D call: TRBD2 (7 bases). Trimming removed 4 bases at V and 5 bases at J, with 12 bases between. In germline, CDR1 is LGHNA, CDR2 YSLEER. This CDR3 is built from 14 residues.

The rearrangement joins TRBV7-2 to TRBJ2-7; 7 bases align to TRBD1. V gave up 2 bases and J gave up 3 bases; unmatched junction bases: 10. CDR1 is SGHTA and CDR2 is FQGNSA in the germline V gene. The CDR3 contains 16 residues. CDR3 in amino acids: CASSLPSGTVDYEQYF. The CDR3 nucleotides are TGTGCCAGCAGCTTACCTTCCGGGACAGTGGACTACGAGCAGTACTTC.

The CDR3 bases are TGCGCCAGCAGCTTCGGCGACAGGGGGCGAGACGAGCAGTACTTC. Amino acid sequence: CASSFGDRGRDEQYF. The gene calls are TRBV5-1 and TRBJ2-5, with TRBD1 matching over 10 bases. The last part of the DNA fits TRBJ2-7 better; the J call may be wrong. In germline, CDR1 is SGHRS, CDR2 YFSETQ. The length of the CDR3 is 15 residues.

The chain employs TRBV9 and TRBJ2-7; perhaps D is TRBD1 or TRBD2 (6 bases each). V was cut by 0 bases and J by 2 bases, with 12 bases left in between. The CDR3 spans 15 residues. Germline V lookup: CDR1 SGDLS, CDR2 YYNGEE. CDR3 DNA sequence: TGTGCCAGCAGCGTAGGGTTGGGGGGCCCCTACGAGCAGTACTTC. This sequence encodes CASSVGLGGPYEQYF. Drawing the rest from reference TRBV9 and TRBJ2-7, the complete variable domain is DSGVTQTPKHLITATGQRVTLRCSPRSGDLSVYWYQQSLDQGLQFLIQYYNGEERAKGNILERFSAQQFPDLHSELNLSSLELGDSALYFCASSVGLGGPYEQYFGPGTRLTVT.

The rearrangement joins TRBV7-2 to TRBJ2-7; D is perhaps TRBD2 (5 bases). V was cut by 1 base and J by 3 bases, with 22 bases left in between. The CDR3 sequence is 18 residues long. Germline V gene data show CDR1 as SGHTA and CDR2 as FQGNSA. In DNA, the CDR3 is TGTGCCAGCAGCTTAGTGGCCCCCGGGTTTGGGAGAGGCTACGAGCAGTACTTC. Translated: CASSLVAPGFGRGYEQYF.

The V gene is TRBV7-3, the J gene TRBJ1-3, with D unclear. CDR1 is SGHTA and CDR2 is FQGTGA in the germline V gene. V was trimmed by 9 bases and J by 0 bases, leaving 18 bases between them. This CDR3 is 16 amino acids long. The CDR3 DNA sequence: TGTGCCAGGACTTCAACTGGGTCTGACTCTGGAAACACCATATATTTT. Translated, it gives CARTSTGSDSGNTIYF.

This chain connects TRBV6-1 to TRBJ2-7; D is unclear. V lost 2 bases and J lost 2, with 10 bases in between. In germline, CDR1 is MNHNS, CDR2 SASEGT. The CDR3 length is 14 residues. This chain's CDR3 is CASSEWGTTYEQYF. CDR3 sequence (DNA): TGTGCCAGCAGTGAATGGGGTACCACCTACGAGCAGTACTTC.

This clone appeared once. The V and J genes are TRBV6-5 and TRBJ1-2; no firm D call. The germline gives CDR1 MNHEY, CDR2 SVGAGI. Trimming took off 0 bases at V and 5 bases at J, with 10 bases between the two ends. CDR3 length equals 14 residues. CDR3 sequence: CASSYSGRRYGYTF. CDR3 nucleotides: TGTGCCAGCAGTTACTCGGGGAGGCGTTATGGCTACACCTTC.

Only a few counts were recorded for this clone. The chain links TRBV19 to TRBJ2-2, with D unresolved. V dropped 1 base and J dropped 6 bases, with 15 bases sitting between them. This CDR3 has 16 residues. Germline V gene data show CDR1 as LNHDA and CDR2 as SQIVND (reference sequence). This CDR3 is CASSIGRDLDAGELFF. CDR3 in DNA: TGTGCCAGTAGTATAGGACGTGACCTGGACGCCGGGGAGCTGTTTTTT.

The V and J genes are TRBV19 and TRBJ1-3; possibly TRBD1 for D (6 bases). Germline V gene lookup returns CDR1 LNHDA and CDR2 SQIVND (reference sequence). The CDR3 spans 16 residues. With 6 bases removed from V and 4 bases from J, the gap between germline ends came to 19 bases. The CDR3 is CASSQFGQNSGNTIYF. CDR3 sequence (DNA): TGTGCCAGTAGCCAGTTCGGACAGAATTCAGGAAACACCATATATTTT.

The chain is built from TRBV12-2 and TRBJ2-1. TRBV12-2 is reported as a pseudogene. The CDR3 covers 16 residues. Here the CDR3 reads CASRLGPLGMGNEQFF. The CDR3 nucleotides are TGTGCAAGTCGCTTAGGACCCCTTGGGATGGGTAATGAGCAGTTCTTC.

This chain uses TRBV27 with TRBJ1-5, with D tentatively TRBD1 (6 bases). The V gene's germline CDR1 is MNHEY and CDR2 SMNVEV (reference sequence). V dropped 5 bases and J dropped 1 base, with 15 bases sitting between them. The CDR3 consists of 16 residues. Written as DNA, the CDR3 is TGTGCCAGCAGTGGAAAGCAGGGGAAGAGCAATCAGCCCCAGCATTTT. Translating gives CASSGKQGKSNQPQHF.

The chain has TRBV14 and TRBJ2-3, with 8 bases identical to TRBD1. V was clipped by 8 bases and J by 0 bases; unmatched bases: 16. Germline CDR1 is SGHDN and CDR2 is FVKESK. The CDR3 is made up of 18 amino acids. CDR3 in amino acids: CASYDYPRQGPSTDTQYF. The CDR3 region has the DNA TGTGCCAGCTACGACTATCCAAGACAGGGGCCTAGCACAGATACGCAGTATTTT.

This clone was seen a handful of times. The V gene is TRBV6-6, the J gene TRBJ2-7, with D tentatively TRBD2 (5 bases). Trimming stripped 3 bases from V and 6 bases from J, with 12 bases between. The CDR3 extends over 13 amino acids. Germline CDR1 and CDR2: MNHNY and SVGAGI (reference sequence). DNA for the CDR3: TGTGCCAGCAGTTATTCCATGGAGGCCGAGCAGTACTTC. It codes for CASSYSMEAEQYF.

Here the CDR3 DNA reads TGTGCCACTACGGGGACGGTTGCCGGAAACACCATATATTTT. It codes for CATTGTVAGNTIYF. The chain couples TRBV18 to TRBJ1-3; tentatively, D is TRBD1 (5 bases). Trimming took off 10 bases at V and 4 bases at J, with 17 bases between the two ends. Germline CDR1 is KGHSH and CDR2 is LQKENI. This CDR3 has 14 amino acids.

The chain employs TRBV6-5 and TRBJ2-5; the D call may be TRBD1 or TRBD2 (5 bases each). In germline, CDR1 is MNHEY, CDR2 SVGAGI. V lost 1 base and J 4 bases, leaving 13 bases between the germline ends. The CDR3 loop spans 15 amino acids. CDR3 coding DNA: TGTGCCAGCAGTTACTTTGGGGCTCGGGGAGAGACCCAGTACTTC. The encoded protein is CASSYFGARGETQYF.

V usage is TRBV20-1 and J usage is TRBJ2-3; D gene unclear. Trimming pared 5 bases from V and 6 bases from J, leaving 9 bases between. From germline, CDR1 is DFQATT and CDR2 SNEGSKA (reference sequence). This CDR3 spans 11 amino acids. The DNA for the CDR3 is TGCAGTGCTTCTAGAGCCGATACGCAGTATTTT. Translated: CSASRADTQYF.

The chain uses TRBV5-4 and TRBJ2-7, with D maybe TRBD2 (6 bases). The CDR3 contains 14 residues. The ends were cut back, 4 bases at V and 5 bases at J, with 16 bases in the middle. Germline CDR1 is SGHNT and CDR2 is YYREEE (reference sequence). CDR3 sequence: CASSPTSYLDEQYF. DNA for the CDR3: TGTGCCAGCAGCCCGACTAGTTATCTCGACGAGCAGTACTTC. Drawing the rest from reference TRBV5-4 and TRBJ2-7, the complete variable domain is ETGVTQSPTHLIKTRGQQVTLRCSSQSGHNTVSWYQQALGQGPQFIFQYYREEENGRGNFPPRFSGLQFPNYSSELNVNALELDDSALYLCASSPTSYLDEQYFGPGTRLTVT.

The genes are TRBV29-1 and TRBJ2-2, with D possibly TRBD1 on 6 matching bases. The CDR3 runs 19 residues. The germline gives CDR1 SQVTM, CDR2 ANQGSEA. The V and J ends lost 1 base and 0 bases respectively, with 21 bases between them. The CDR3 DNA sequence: TGCAGCGTTGAAGCCTTAACCAGCCAGGGGAAATCGAACACCGGGGAGCTGTTTTTT. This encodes CSVEALTSQGKSNTGELFF.

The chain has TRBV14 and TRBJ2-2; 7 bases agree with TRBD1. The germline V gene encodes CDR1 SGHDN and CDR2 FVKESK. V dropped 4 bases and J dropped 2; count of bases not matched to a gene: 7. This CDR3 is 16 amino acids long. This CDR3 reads CASSLNTGVNTGELFF. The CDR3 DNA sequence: TGTGCCAGCAGCCTTAATACAGGGGTTAACACCGGGGAGCTGTTTTTT.

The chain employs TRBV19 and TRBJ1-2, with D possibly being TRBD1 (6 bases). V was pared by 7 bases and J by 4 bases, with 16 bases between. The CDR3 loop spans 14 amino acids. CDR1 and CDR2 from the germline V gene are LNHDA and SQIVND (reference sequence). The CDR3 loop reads CASTNRASFYGYTF. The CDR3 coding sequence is TGTGCCAGTACGAACAGGGCCTCTTTCTATGGCTACACCTTC.

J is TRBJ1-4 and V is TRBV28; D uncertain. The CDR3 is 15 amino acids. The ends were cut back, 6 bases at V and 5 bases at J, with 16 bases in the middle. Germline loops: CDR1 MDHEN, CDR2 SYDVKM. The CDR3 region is CASRLPGWRNEKLFF. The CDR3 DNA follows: TGTGCCAGCAGACTCCCGGGTTGGCGGAATGAAAAACTGTTTTTT.

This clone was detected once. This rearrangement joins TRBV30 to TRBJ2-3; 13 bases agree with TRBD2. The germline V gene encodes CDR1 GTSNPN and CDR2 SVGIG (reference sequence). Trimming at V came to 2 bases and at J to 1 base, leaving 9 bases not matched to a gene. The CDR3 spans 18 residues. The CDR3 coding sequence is TGTGCCTGGAGTCCGTGGACTAGCGGGAGTGGTGGCACAGATACGCAGTATTTT. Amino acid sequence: CAWSPWTSGSGGTDTQYF.

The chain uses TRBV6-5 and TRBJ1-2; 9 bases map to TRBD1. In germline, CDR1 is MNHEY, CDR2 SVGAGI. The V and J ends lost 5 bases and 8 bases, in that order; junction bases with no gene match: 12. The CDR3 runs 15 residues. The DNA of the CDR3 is TGTGCCAGCAGTGGCCTCCCGGGACAGGGACAAGGCTACACCTTC. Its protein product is CASSGLPGQGQGYTF.